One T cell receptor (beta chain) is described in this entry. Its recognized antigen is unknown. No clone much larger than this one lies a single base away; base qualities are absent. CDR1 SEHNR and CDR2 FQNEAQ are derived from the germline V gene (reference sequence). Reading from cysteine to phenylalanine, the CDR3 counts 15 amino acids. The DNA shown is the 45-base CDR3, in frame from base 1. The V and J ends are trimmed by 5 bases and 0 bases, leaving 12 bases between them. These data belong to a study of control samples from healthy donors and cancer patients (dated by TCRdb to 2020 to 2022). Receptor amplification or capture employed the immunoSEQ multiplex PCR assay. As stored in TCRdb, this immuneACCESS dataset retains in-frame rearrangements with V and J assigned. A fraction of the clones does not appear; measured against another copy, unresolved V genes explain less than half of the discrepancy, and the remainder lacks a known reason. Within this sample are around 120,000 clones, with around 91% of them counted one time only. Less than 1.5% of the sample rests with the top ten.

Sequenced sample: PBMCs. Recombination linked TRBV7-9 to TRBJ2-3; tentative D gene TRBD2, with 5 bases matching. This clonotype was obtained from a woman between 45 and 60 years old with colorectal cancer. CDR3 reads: CASSPPGISTDTQYF. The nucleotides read TGTGCCAGCAGCCCGCCGGGAATAAGCACAGATACGCAGTATTTT.